This TCR beta chain emerged from a study of control samples from healthy donors and cancer patients. This clone was counted once. The CDR3 totals 11 residues. Germline lookup yields CDR1 SGHRS and CDR2 YFSETQ. Deletions cut 1 base from V and 3 bases from J, with 2 bases between. Sequenced by immunoSEQ multiplex PCR; TCRdb stores in-frame clones only, minus some. The sample includes around 160,000 clones, more than 85% of them seen just once. Source material: blood. The receptor's source is a man in his late teens or twenties in good health. This sequence joins TRBV5-1 and TRBJ2-7; the D is unclear. Here the CDR3 DNA reads TGCGCCAGCAGCTTGAACTACGAGCAGTACTTC. Its protein product is CASSLNYEQYF.